This T cell receptor (beta chain) emerged from a study of human T cells and chemical hapten exposure. In the study overall: Epicutaneous patch tests delivered 0.01% DPC to the upper back, with evaluation at 6 days. Small differences in pooled library volume mainly drove the variation in TCR yields per sample.

TCRdb passed the RACE reads through MiXCR, listing each CDR3 protein once. This table holds about 69,000 distinct CDR3 sequences, 9% to 12% found once. This clonotype was counted a few times. Time point described: patch test 2, 6 weeks after DPC sensitization. The sample's treatment: therapeutic diphenylcyclopropenone sensitization with weekly scalp DPC. Sample donors consisted of patients with alopecia, aged 18 to 70 years, who were suitable for DPC. Unfractionated whole blood was the source from which total RNA was extracted. CDR3 length: 15 residues. The V segment lost 3 bases and the J segment 5 bases; nucleotides outside the gene matches: 7. Germline loops: CDR1 SGHTA, CDR2 FQGNSA.

The sample was whole blood, taken in connection with sensitization to the hapten diphenylcyclopropenone (DPC). The chain carries TRBV7-2 and TRBJ2-1; TRBD2 matches 7 bases. The origin of this receptor is a woman in her fifties or sixties with alopecia areata. Some clones in this sample may be carry-over from other donors' samples. CDR3 nucleotides: TGTGCCAGCAGCTTGTCAAGCGGGACGAACAATGAGCAGTTCTTC. It yields the protein CASSLSSGTNNEQFF.